A single T cell receptor (beta chain) is shown here with its context. The sample comes from a study of blood T cell repertoires in COVID-19. Study-level background: COVID-19 samples, acute and convalescent, were from the United States, Italy and Spain. PBMCs, B-cell-depleted T cells, or T cells provided the cDNA or gDNA that made up the material.

Trimming took 3 bases from V and 2 from J; bases not matched to a gene: 3. The germline V gene encodes CDR1 SQVTM and CDR2 ANQGSEA. The CDR3 contains 13 residues. Authors' methods: By means of reference gene primer amplification, nucleated cell counts were estimated. TCRdb's table, derived via immunoSEQ multiplex PCR, lists solely in-frame clones and lacks some. V, J and clone size derive from that table, while D and trimming were established from the DNA sequence. The sample lists 60,000 to 80,000 clones, approximately 88% occurring once. The sequenced sample consisted of peripheral blood. The chain joins TRBV29-1 to TRBJ1-1, with 7 bases lining up with TRBD1. The TCR was taken from a woman in her 70s with acute or convalescent COVID-19. CDR3: CSVDRTGNTEAFF. Here the CDR3 DNA reads TGCAGCGTTGATAGGACAGGAAACACTGAAGCTTTCTTT.